The 8 T cell receptor beta chains below were found in one sample sequenced in a study of T cell repertoires in cytomegalovirus infection. TCRdb independently ran MiXCR on the reads; one entry per CDR3 protein. The profile covers 250,000 to 300,000 distinct CDR3 sequences, with over 20% appearing a single time and around 14% taken by the ten largest. Sequencing was performed on PBMCs. All receptors derive from a human donor in good health (CMV status not recorded). Some clones in this sample may be carry-over from other donors' samples.

The table lists this clonotype with a few counts. The chain has TRBV15 and TRBJ2-7; possible D gene TRBD1, 6 bases. The V end lost 0 bases, the J end lost 4 bases, and 10 bases lay between the germline ends. The CDR3 extends over 14 amino acids. Germline V gene lookup returns CDR1 LNHNV and CDR2 YYDKDF (reference sequence). The CDR3 here is CATSREGRGYEQYF. The CDR3 bases are TGTGCCACCAGCAGAGAGGGCAGGGGATACGAGCAGTACTTC.

The CDR3 region is CSEGMAYQETQYF. In DNA form, the CDR3 reads TGCAGCGAAGGTATGGCGTACCAAGAGACCCAGTACTTC. The V and J genes are TRBV29-1 and TRBJ2-5; no reliable D call. This CDR3 is 13 amino acids long. Germline V CDR1 and CDR2: SQVTM, ANQGSEA. Between the trimmed V and J ends, which lost 7 bases and 0 bases, there was a span of 12 bases.

This clonotype was counted many times. The genes are TRBV20-1 and TRBJ2-5; D is ambiguous. The CDR3 contains 15 residues. V was pared by 1 base and J by 0 bases, with 12 bases between. Germline-derived CDR1 and CDR2 are DFQATT and SNEGSKA (reference sequence). The CDR3 region is CSARAFGTYQETQYF. For the CDR3, the DNA is TGCAGTGCTAGAGCCTTCGGAACGTACCAAGAGACCCAGTACTTC.

The chain couples TRBV12-3 or TRBV12-4 to TRBJ1-1; 7 nucleotides match TRBD1. CDR3 length equals 13 residues. The V segment lost 5 bases and the J segment 3 bases; nucleotides outside the gene matches: 3. CDR3 residues: CASSGDRDTEAFF. CDR3 nucleotides: TGTGCCAGCAGTGGCGACAGGGACACTGAAGCTTTCTTT.

This clonotype was counted between two and nine times. This rearrangement joins TRBV11-2 to TRBJ2-5; D uncertain. The CDR3 loop spans 16 amino acids. Looked up from germline, CDR1 is SGHAT and CDR2 is FQNNGV. Trimming pared 4 bases from V and 4 bases from J, leaving 19 bases between. In nucleotides, the CDR3 is TGTGCCAGCAGCTCAGGTGACTCCAAAGGTAGAGAGACCCAGTACTTC. It translates to CASSSGDSKGRETQYF.

This chain links TRBV7-2 with TRBJ1-3; a weak D match, TRBD1 (6 bases). Between the trimmed V and J ends, which lost 0 bases and 2 bases, there was a span of 8 bases. Germline CDR1 is SGHTA and CDR2 is FQGNSA. This CDR3 has 15 amino acids. The CDR3 is CASSLAHRAGNTIYF. In nucleotides, the CDR3 is TGTGCCAGCAGCTTAGCGCACAGGGCTGGAAACACCATATATTTT.

This clonotype was detected only a few times. The rearrangement uses TRBV3-1 and TRBJ2-1, with 11 bases lining up with TRBD2. The CDR3 is 14 residues long. Unmatched junction bases numbered 2, after V lost 4 bases and J lost 6 bases. CDR1 and CDR2 from the germline V gene are LGHDT and YNNKEL (reference sequence). This CDR3 reads CASSPGLAANEQFF. In DNA form, the CDR3 reads TGTGCCAGCAGCCCGGGACTAGCGGCCAATGAGCAGTTCTTC.

The gene calls are TRBV6-2 or TRBV6-3 and TRBJ2-7; 9 nucleotides match TRBD1. CDR3 length: 14 residues. J lost 3 bases, V lost 2 bases, and 2 bases had no gene match. Germline values: CDR1 MNHEY, CDR2 SVGEGT. This chain's CDR3 is CASSYGTGRYEQYF. Here the CDR3 DNA reads TGTGCCAGCAGTTACGGGACAGGGCGCTACGAGCAGTACTTC.